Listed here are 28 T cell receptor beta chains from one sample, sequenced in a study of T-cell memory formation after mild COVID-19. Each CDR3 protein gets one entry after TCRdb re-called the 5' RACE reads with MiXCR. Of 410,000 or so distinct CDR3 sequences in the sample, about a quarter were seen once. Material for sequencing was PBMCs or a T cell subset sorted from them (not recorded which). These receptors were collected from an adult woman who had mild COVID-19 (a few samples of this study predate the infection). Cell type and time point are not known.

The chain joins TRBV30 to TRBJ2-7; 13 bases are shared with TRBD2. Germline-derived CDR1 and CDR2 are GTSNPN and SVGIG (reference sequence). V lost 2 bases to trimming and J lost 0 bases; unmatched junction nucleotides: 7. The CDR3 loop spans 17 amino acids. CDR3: CAWSWGWTSGSSYEQYF. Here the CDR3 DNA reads TGTGCCTGGAGTTGGGGGTGGACTAGCGGGAGCTCCTACGAGCAGTACTTC.

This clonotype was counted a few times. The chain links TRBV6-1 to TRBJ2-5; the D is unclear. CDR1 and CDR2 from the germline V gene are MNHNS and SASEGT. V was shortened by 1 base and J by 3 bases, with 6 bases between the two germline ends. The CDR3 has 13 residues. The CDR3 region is CASSEGTEETQYF. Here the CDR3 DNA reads TGTGCCAGCAGTGAAGGGACGGAAGAGACCCAGTACTTC.

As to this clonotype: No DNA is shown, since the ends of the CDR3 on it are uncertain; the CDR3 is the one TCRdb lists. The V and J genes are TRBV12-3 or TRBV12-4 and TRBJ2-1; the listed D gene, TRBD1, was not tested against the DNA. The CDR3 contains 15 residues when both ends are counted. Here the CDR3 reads CASSSSAGGYNEQFF.

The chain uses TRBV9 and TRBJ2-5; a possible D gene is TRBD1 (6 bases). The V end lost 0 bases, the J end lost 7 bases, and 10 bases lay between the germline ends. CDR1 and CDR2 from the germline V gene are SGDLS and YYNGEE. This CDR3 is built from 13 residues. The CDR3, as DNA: TGTGCCAGCAGCGTAGGTCAGGGGTCGACCCAGTACTTC. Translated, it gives CASSVGQGSTQYF. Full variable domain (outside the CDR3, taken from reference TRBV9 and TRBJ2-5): DSGVTQTPKHLITATGQRVTLRCSPRSGDLSVYWYQQSLDQGLQFLIQYYNGEERAKGNILERFSAQQFPDLHSELNLSSLELGDSALYFCASSVGQGSTQYFGPGTRLLVL.

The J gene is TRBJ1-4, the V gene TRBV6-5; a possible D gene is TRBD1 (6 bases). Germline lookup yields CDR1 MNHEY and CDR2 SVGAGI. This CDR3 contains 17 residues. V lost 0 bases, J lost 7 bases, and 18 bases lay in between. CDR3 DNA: TGTGCCAGCAGTTACTCCGGGGCCGATGGGGGCGGTGAAAAACTGTTTTTT. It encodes CASSYSGADGGGEKLFF.

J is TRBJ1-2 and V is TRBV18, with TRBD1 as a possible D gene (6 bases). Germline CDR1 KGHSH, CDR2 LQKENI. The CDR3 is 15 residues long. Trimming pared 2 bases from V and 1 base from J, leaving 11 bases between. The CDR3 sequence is CASSPAGGRNYGYTF. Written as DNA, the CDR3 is TGTGCCAGCTCACCAGCCGGGGGCCGTAACTATGGCTACACCTTC.

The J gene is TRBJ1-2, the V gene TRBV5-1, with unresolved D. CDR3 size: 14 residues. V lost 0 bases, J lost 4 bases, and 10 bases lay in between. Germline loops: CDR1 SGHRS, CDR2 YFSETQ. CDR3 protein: CASSLEGRPYGYTF. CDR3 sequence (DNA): TGCGCCAGCAGCTTGGAAGGCAGGCCCTATGGCTACACCTTC.

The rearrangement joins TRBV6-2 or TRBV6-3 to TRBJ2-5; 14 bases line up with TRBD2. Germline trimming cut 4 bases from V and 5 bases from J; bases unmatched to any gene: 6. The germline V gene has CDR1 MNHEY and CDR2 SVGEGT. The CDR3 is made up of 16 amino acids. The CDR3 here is CASSSGLAGVWETQYF. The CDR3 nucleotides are TGTGCCAGCAGTTCGGGACTAGCGGGAGTATGGGAGACCCAGTACTTC.

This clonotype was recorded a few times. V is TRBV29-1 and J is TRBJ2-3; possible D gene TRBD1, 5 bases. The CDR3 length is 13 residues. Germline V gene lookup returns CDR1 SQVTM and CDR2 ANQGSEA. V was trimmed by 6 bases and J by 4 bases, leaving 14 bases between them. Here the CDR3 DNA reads TGCAGCGTAGACCCGCAGGGCGCAGATACGCAGTATTTT. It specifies CSVDPQGADTQYF.

The CDR3 here is CASSLTLQGETQYF. The CDR3 region has the DNA TGCGCCAGCAGCTTGACCCTCCAGGGAGAGACCCAGTACTTC. The chain recombines TRBV5-1 with TRBJ2-5; weak D call: TRBD1 (5 bases). CDR1 and CDR2 (germline): SGHRS, YFSETQ. There are 14 residues in the CDR3. The ends were cut back, 1 base at V and 4 bases at J, with 11 bases in the middle.

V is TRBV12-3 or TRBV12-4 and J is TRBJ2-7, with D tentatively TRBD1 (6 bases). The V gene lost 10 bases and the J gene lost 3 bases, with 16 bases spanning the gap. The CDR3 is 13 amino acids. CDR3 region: CATRGQFGYEQYF. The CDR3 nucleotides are TGTGCCACCCGTGGACAGTTCGGCTACGAGCAGTACTTC.

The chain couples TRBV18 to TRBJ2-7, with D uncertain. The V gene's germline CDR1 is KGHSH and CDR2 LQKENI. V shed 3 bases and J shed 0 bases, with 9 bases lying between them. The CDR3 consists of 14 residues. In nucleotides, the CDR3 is TGTGCCAGCTCACCCGCCTCTGACTCCTACGAGCAGTACTTC. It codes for CASSPASDSYEQYF.

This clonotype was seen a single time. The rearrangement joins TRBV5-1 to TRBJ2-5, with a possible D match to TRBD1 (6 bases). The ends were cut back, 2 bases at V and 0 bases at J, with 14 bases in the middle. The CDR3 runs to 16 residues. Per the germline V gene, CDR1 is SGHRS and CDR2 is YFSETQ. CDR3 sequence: CASSLPGQRYQETQYF. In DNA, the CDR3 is TGCGCCAGCAGCTTACCGGGACAACGGTACCAAGAGACCCAGTACTTC.

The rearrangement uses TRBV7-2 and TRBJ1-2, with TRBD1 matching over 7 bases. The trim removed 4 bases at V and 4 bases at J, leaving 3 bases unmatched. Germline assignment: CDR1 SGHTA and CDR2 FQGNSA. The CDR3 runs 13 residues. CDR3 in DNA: TGTGCCAGCAGCTACAGGGGACCCTATGGCTACACCTTC. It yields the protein CASSYRGPYGYTF.

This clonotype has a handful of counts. For the CDR3, the DNA is TGTGCCACCAGCAGAACCAGACTAGCGTGGACAAGGCAGTACTTC. This translates into CATSRTRLAWTRQYF. This chain joins TRBV15 and TRBJ2-7; 8 positions match TRBD2. Unmatched junction bases numbered 12, after V lost 2 bases and J lost 9 bases. The germline gives CDR1 LNHNV, CDR2 YYDKDF (reference sequence). The CDR3 totals 15 residues.

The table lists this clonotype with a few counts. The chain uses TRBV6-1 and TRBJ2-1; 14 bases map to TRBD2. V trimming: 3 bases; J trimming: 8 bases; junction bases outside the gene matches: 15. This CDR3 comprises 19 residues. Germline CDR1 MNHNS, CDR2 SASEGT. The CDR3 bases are TGTGCCAGCAGTGAGATACGGTTTTTGGGACTAGCGGGAGTGGATGAGCAGTTCTTC. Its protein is CASSEIRFLGLAGVDEQFF.

CDR3 nucleotides: TGTGCCAGCAGATCAAGCGGGAGCCGAGTCGGGGAGCTGTTTTTT. Translated, it gives CASRSSGSRVGELFF. This sequence joins TRBV2 and TRBJ2-2; 8 bases match TRBD2. The CDR3 runs to 15 residues. V shed 6 bases, J shed 7 bases, and the junction held 10 bases outside the gene matches. Germline CDR1 and CDR2: SNHLY and FYNNEI.

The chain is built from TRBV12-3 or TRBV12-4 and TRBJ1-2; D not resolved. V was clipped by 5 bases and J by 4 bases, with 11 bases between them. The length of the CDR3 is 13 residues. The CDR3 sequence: CASSPHIRYGYTF. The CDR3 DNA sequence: TGTGCCAGCAGTCCACACATTCGCTATGGCTACACCTTC.

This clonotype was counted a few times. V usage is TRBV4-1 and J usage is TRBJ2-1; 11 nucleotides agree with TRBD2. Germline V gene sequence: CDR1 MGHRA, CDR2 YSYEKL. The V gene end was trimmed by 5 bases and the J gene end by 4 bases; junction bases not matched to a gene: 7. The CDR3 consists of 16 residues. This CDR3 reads CASSSPSGGSYNEQFF. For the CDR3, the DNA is TGCGCCAGCAGCTCGCCTAGCGGGGGGTCTTACAATGAGCAGTTCTTC.

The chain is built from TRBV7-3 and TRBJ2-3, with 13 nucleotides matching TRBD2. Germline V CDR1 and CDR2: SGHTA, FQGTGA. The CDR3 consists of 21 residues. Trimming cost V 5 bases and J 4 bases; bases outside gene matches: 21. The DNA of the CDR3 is TGTGCCAGCAGCGTTATCGGACTAGCGGGGGACCCGACGCGAGGGGCAGATACGCAGTATTTT. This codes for CASSVIGLAGDPTRGADTQYF. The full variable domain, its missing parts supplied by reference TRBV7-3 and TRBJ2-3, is GAGVSQTPSNKVTEKGKYVELRCDPISGHTALYWYRQSLGQGPEFLIYFQGTGAADDSGLPNDRFFAVRPEGSVSTLKIQRTERGDSAVYLCASSVIGLAGDPTRGADTQYFGPGTRLTVL.

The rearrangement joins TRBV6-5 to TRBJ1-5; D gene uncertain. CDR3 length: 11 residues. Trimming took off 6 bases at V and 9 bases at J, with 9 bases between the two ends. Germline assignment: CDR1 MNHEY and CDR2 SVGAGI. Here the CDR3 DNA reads TGTGCCAGCAGCCGCATTGGGCCCCAGCATTTT. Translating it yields CASSRIGPQHF.

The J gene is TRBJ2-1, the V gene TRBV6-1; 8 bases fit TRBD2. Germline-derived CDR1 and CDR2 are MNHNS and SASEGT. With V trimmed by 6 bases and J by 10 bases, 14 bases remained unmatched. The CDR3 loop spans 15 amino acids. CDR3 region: CASRNSGELGREQFF. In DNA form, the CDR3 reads TGTGCCAGCAGAAATAGCGGGGAGTTGGGCCGGGAGCAGTTCTTC.

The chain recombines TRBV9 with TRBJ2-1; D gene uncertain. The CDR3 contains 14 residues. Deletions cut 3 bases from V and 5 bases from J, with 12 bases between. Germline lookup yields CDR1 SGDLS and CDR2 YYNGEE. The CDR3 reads CASSAGRTNNEQFF. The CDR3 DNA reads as TGTGCCAGCAGCGCCGGACGTACGAACAATGAGCAGTTCTTC.

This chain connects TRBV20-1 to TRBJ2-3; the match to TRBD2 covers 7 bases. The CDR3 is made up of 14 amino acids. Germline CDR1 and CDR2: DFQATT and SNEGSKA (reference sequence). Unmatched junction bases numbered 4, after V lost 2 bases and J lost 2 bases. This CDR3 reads CSARRDYNTDTQYF. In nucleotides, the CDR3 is TGCAGTGCTAGACGGGACTACAACACAGATACGCAGTATTTT.

The CDR3 loop is CASSDTTSLLSTDTQYF. In nucleotides, the CDR3 is TGTGCCAGCAGTGATACGACTAGCCTGCTCAGCACAGATACGCAGTATTTT. This chain connects TRBV2 to TRBJ2-3; the match to TRBD2 covers 7 bases. The trim removed 3 bases at V and 0 bases at J, leaving 9 bases unmatched. From germline, CDR1 is SNHLY and CDR2 FYNNEI. CDR3 size: 17 residues.

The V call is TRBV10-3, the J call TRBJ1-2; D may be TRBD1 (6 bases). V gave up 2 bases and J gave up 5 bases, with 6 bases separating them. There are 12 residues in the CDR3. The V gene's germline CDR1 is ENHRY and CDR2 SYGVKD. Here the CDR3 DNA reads TGTGCCATCAGTGAGGGGACATATGGCTACACCTTC. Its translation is CAISEGTYGYTF.

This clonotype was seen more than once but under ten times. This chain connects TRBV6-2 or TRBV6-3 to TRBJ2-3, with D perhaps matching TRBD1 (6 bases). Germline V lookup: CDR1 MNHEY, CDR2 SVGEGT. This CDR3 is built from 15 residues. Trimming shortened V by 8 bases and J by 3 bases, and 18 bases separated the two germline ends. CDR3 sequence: CASADGGAGTDTQYF. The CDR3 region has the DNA TGTGCCAGCGCGGATGGGGGCGCAGGGACAGATACGCAGTATTTT.

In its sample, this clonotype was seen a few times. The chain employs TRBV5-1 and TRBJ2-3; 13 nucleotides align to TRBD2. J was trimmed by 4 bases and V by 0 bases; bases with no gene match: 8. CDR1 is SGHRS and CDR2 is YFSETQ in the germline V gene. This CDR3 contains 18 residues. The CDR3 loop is CASSLGTSGSTWADTQYF. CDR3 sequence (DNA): TGCGCCAGCAGCTTGGGGACTAGCGGGAGCACTTGGGCAGATACGCAGTATTTT.